This T cell receptor (beta chain) derives from a study of blood T cell repertoires in COVID-19 (dated by TCRdb to the early 2020s). In the study overall: The collaborator samples originated in the United States, Italy and Spain and spanned the acute and convalescent phases of COVID-19. Where available, HLA class I and class II types were taken from metadata supplied by the sample provider and were not determined by assay-based typing. The material from the prospective study consisted of cDNA or gDNA derived from T cells, B-cell-depleted T cells, or PBMCs. Samples were obtained from the ongoing ImmuneRACE study (first 160 participants) and from over a thousand subjects provided by 6 global collaborators. A freely available public database, intended as a resource for researchers studying the immune response to SARS-CoV-2, is where the repertoires were released. Deeply sampled blood TCRbeta repertoires from subjects exposed to, actively infected with, or recovered from COVID-19 were included in the dataset. Nearly every sample came with metadata listing a de-identified subject ID, COVID-19 status, age in years and sex.

Measured from the cysteine to the phenylalanine, the CDR3 is 14 residues long. Of the read, only the CDR3 DNA is kept; its 42 bases are in frame from base 1. V loses 5 bases, J loses 0 bases, and the germline ends lie 11 bases apart. Taken from the germline V gene (reference sequence), the CDR1 and CDR2 loops are GTSNPN and SVGIG. Collaborating institutions collected whole blood in K2EDTA tubes following their own protocols. For TCRbeta analysis, collaborator samples were shipped as frozen whole blood, as isolated PBMCs, or as DNA extracted from either sample type. The investigation overall reported the following: The quantity of clinical and demographic metadata differed by source and by participant and was supplied without curation.

Concerning this clone: The antigen it binds to is not known. It has no much larger one-base neighbor in the sample; base qualities were not kept.

The immunoSEQ Assay, a bias-controlled multiplex PCR, was used to amplify TCRbeta CDR3 regions from genomic DNA. The original methods were these. The number of nucleated cells in each sample was estimated from the amplification of reference gene primers within the assay. To quantify the absolute abundance of each unique TCRbeta CDR3 rearrangement, sequence reads were collapsed and filtered. For each sample, productive Simpson clonality was calculated by taking the square root of Simpson's diversity index across productive rearrangements. TCRdb provides this immuneACCESS table in a form limited to in-frame rearrangements. Some clones are lacking; in checked studies, under half of them reflect an unresolved V gene, and why the rest are absent is not known. V, J and clone size derive from that table, while D and trimming were established from the DNA sequence. The sample records some 150,000 clones, around 83% of which are singletons. Around 8.4% of the sample is taken by the ten largest.

The sequence came from a woman in her fifties or sixties with acute or convalescent COVID-19. The V and J genes are TRBV30 and TRBJ1-3; the D gene is possibly TRBD1, with 5 bases matching. The sequencing input was peripheral blood. Here is the DNA: TGTGCCTGGGGAGGAAGGGGCTCTGGAAACACCATATATTTT. Translation gives CAWGGRGSGNTIYF.